The clone carrying this T cell receptor (beta chain) was counted once. Antigen: not known. This specimen comes from a study of blood T cells in healthy people across ages. Findings and limits, study-wide: Fewer expanded clones and more diversity marked long-lived versus aged donors. Diversity estimates from one million T cells were considered underestimates. Bulk PBMC profiling left naive and antigen-experienced comparisons inconclusive.

J was trimmed by 6 bases and V by 6 bases; bases with no gene match: 14. The CDR3 is made up of 15 amino acids. The germline V gene encodes CDR1 DFQATT and CDR2 SNEGSKA (reference sequence). The second PCR ran about 6 to 11 cycles with a sample-barcoded 5' primer and J-beta primers. TCRdb itself ran the 5' RACE reads through MiXCR, one entry per CDR3 protein. The sample lists 730,000 or so distinct CDR3 sequences, 40% to 45% occurring once. Total RNA was isolated from each sample in quantities of at least 6 micrograms. The rearrangement joins TRBV20-1 to TRBJ1-5, with 7 positions matching TRBD1. The material sequenced was blood. The TCR comes from a woman in her sixties or seventies in good health. The DNA of the CDR3 is TGCAGTGCCCCCAACGACAGGGCGAAGAGTCAGCCCCAGCATTTT. This codes for CSAPNDRAKSQPQHF.